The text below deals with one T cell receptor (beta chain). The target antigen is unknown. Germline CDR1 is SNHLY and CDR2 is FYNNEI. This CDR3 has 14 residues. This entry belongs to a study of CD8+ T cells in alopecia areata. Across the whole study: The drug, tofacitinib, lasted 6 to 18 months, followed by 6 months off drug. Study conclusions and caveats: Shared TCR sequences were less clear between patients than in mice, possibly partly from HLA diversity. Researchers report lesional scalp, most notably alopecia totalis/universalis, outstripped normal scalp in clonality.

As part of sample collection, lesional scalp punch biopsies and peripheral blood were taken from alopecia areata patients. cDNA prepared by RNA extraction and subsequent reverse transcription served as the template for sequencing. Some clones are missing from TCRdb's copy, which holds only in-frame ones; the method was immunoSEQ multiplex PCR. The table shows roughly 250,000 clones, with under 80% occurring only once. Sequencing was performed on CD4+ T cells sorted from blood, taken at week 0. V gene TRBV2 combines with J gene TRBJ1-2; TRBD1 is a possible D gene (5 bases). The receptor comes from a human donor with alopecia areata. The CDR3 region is CASLNGAALGGYTF. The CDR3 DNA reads TGTGCTTCACTAAATGGGGCCGCCCTCGGAGGCTACACCTTC.